Detailed here is one T cell receptor beta chain. J was trimmed by 3 bases and V by 2 bases; bases with no gene match: 4. The CDR3 loop spans 14 amino acids. Germline assignment: CDR1 SGDLS and CDR2 YYNGEE. The data were taken from a study of CD8 T cells in Susac syndrome. With random hexamers, reverse transcription was performed on about 0.5 to 1 ug of RNA. Across 54 Vbeta and 13 Jbeta, TCR beta CDR3 was amplified with immunoSEQ multiplex PCR. TCRdb fed the immunoSEQ multiplex PCR reads into MiXCR, producing one record per CDR3 protein. This sample has fewer than 350,000 distinct CDR3 sequences; 75% to 85% occur once, and the top ten carry around 0.22%.

The sample was CD8+ T cells from PBMCs. The sequence derives from a human donor with multiple sclerosis. The chain combines TRBV9 with TRBJ1-1; TRBD1 matches at 7 bases. The CDR3 coding sequence is TGTGCCAGCAGCGTCGGACAGGAATACACTGAAGCTTTCTTT. Translated: CASSVGQEYTEAFF.